These 5 T cell receptor beta chains originate from one sample sequenced in a study of blood T cell repertoires in COVID-19. The method was immunoSEQ multiplex PCR; TCRdb's version includes in-frame clones alone and lacks a portion of them. The sample has fewer than 600,000 clones; 89% are singletons. The sequenced material came from peripheral blood. Receptors originate from a man aged 18 to 29 with COVID-19, enrolled during active disease.

V usage is TRBV9 and J usage is TRBJ1-1, with unresolved D. Germline values: CDR1 SGDLS, CDR2 YYNGEE. CDR3 length: 13 amino acids. Between the trimmed V and J ends, which lost 2 bases and 2 bases, there was a span of 7 bases. The CDR3 is CASSVTPNTEAFF. The CDR3 nucleotides are TGTGCCAGCAGCGTTACACCCAACACTGAAGCTTTCTTT.

The genes are TRBV19 and TRBJ2-2; TRBD1 aligns across 8 bases. Germline CDR1 and CDR2: LNHDA and SQIVND (reference sequence). After removal of 4 bases from V and 7 bases from J, the junction contained 8 bases not matched to a gene. The CDR3 sequence is 15 residues long. DNA of the CDR3: TGTGCCAGTAGTAGGGGACAGGTGCTAAGCGGGGAGCTGTTTTTT. Its protein product is CASSRGQVLSGELFF.

J is TRBJ2-1 and V is TRBV12-3 or TRBV12-4; D perhaps matches TRBD2 (5 bases). This CDR3 has 13 amino acids. V was shortened by 2 bases and J by 8 bases, with 10 bases between the two germline ends. The CDR3 DNA reads as TGTGCCAGCAGTTTACAGGCGGGCTATGAGCAGTTCTTC. It yields the protein CASSLQAGYEQFF.

About this clone itself: This CDR3 is also generated by other DNA sequences in the sample. The rearrangement uses TRBV11-3 and TRBJ2-7, with TRBD1 matching over 8 bases. The CDR3 consists of 15 residues. Looked up from germline, CDR1 is SGHNT and CDR2 is YENEEA. With 5 bases clipped from V and 0 bases from J, the junction kept 6 bases outside the gene matches. The CDR3 loop reads CASSPGQGSSYEQYF. CDR3 in DNA: TGTGCCAGCAGCCCCGGACAGGGTAGCTCCTACGAGCAGTACTTC.

The table lists this clone with a count of one. The gene calls are TRBV11-3 and TRBJ2-7; 10 nucleotides align to TRBD1. Trimming at V came to 8 bases and at J to 0 bases, leaving 1 base not matched to a gene. The CDR3 loop spans 13 amino acids. Germline CDR1 is SGHNT and CDR2 is YENEEA. The CDR3 nucleotides read TGTGCCAGCCGGGACAGGGGCTCCTACGAGCAGTACTTC. It encodes CASRDRGSYEQYF.